These 8 T cell receptor beta chains were sequenced from one sample in a study of T cell changes during pregnancy in multiple sclerosis (dated by TCRdb to the late 2010s). The library relied on the immunoSEQ multiplex PCR assay. Entries here come from immuneACCESS through TCRdb and include only in-frame sequences with V and J called. Some clones fail to appear in such tables; in the studies checked, an unresolved V gene covers under half of the shortfall, and the cause of the remainder is unknown. Within this sample are tens of thousands of clones, with 80% to 95% of them counted one time only. The ten most abundant clones make up roughly 2.7% of the sample. Sequencing was performed on peripheral blood, taken in the third trimester of pregnancy. The receptors originated from a female donor in good health, enrolled as a control in a pregnancy study.

This chain links TRBV30 with TRBJ1-6; maybe TRBD1 (6 bases). The CDR3 loop spans 15 amino acids. Germline CDR1 is GTSNPN and CDR2 is SVGIG (reference sequence). V gave up 1 base and J gave up 8 bases, with 15 bases separating them. Here the CDR3 DNA reads TGTGCCTGGAGTGGAGCGGCCAGGGGATATTCACCCCTCCACTTT. Its protein is CAWSGAARGYSPLHF. The full variable domain, in which reference TRBV30 and TRBJ1-6 provide the parts outside the CDR3, is SQTIHQWPATLVQPVGSPLSLECTVEGTSNPNLYWYRQAAGRGLQLLFYSVGIGQISSEVPQNLSASRPQDRQFILSSKKLLLSDSGFYLCAWSGAARGYSPLHFGNGTRLTVT.

The chain carries TRBV11-2 and TRBJ2-1, with TRBD1 identical over 10 bases. This CDR3 comprises 18 residues. With 5 bases clipped from V and 1 base from J, the junction kept 11 bases outside the gene matches. Germline values: CDR1 SGHAT, CDR2 FQNNGV. The CDR3 nucleotides read TGTGCCAGCAGCGCTACCCGAGGACAGGGGGGTTCCTACAATGAGCAGTTCTTC. It specifies CASSATRGQGGSYNEQFF.

The gene calls are TRBV11-3 and TRBJ2-1; 9 nucleotides agree with TRBD1. With V trimmed by 0 bases and J by 6 bases, 6 bases remained unmatched. The CDR3 runs 16 residues. Germline assignment: CDR1 SGHNT and CDR2 YENEEA. The CDR3 loop is CASSLDKTGGGNEQFF. The CDR3, as DNA: TGTGCCAGCAGCTTAGATAAGACAGGGGGAGGCAATGAGCAGTTCTTC.

This rearrangement joins TRBV6-1 to TRBJ2-5, with a tentative D call TRBD1 (6 bases). The end of the DNA aligns better with TRBJ2-7, so the J call may be wrong. Germline V gives CDR1 MNHNS, CDR2 SASEGT. The CDR3 runs 14 residues. CDR3 residues: CASSEARGGYEQYF. The CDR3 nucleotides read TGTGCCAGCAGTGAAGCCAGAGGGGGCTACGAGCAGTACTTC.

This clone was seen only once. V and J are TRBV5-4 and TRBJ2-1; the D is unclear. Trimming shortened V by 2 bases and J by 4 bases, and 7 bases separated the two germline ends. CDR1 is SGHNT and CDR2 is YYREEE in the germline V gene (reference sequence). The CDR3 covers 13 residues. CDR3 coding DNA: TGTGCCAGCAGCTTCGACGGGTACAATGAGCAGTTCTTC. Translated, it gives CASSFDGYNEQFF.

CDR3 loop: CASSLGPVYTGELFF. The DNA for the CDR3 is TGTGCCAGCAGTTTAGGGCCAGTATACACCGGGGAGCTGTTTTTT. The genes are TRBV27 and TRBJ2-2; D remains ambiguous. The CDR3 length is 15 residues. The V end was cut by 2 bases, the J end by 3 bases, with 10 bases between. Germline CDR1 and CDR2: MNHEY and SMNVEV (reference sequence).

This chain's CDR3 is CASSVQTGLSGNTIYF. CDR3 DNA: TGTGCCAGCAGTGTTCAGACAGGGCTCTCTGGAAACACCATATATTTT. This chain connects TRBV2 to TRBJ1-3; TRBD1 matches at 7 bases. With 4 bases clipped from V and 0 bases from J, the junction kept 6 bases outside the gene matches. The germline V gene has CDR1 SNHLY and CDR2 FYNNEI. This CDR3 spans 16 amino acids.

This chain links TRBV5-4 with TRBJ2-5; TRBD2 might be the D (5 bases). The CDR3 is made up of 14 amino acids. Germline CDR1 is SGHNT and CDR2 is YYREEE (reference sequence). Trimming stripped 0 bases from V and 1 base from J, with 7 bases between. The CDR3 region has the DNA TGTGCCAGCAGCTTGGATGCGGGCCAAGAGACCCAGTACTTC. Its protein is CASSLDAGQETQYF. Based on the CDR3 plus reference TRBV5-4 and TRBJ2-5, the full variable domain is ETGVTQSPTHLIKTRGQQVTLRCSSQSGHNTVSWYQQALGQGPQFIFQYYREEENGRGNFPPRFSGLQFPNYSSELNVNALELDDSALYLCASSLDAGQETQYFGPGTRLLVL.